This T cell receptor beta chain is from a study of OX40 agonist ivuxolimab in advanced cancers. In the study overall: Six ivuxolimab dose levels, 0.01 to 10 mg/kg, were given intravenously every 2 weeks. The study's findings and limits: Mean expanded clone counts were higher in CD8+ than CD4+ T cells.

The assay was immunoSEQ multiplex PCR, and TCRdb's table has in-frame clones only and misses some. The table lists about 50,000 clones, about nine tenths of them singletons. Autoimmune disease history or systemic immunosuppression led to patients being barred. The germline V gene encodes CDR1 LGHNA and CDR2 YNFKEQ. The CDR3 contains 14 residues. The V end lost 2 bases, the J end lost 4 bases, and 11 bases lay between the germline ends. In its sample, this clone was seen a few times. As yet, its antigen is unknown. Sequenced here: CD4+ or CD8+ T cells sorted from blood, sampled in a trial of the OX40 agonist ivuxolimab. The sequence was collected from an adult with an advanced solid tumor such as melanoma, head and neck, liver or kidney cancer. The chain is built from TRBV4-2 and TRBJ1-2; D is possibly TRBD1 (6 bases). This CDR3 is CASSQPQGLYGYTF. The CDR3 nucleotides are TGTGCCAGCAGCCAACCACAGGGACTCTATGGCTACACCTTC.